The clone carrying this T cell receptor (beta chain) was detected many times. The time point is: sample taken at primary tumor resection. Sequencing of whole RNA from tumor, nontumor lung or frozen PBMC involved no sorting. This entry is derived from a study of spatial heterogeneity in lung cancer. CDR1 LGHDT and CDR2 YNNKEL come from the germline V gene (reference sequence). This CDR3 contains 14 residues. Trimming shortened V by 4 bases and J by 4 bases, and 13 bases separated the two germline ends. TCRdb re-derived calls from the 5' RACE reads in MiXCR, one entry per CDR3 protein. The sample carries about 16,000 distinct CDR3 sequences, just under 8% recorded once.

Specimen: PBMCs, collected at surgery. The receptor's source is a female donor with early-stage non-small cell lung cancer. The chain has TRBV3-1 and TRBJ1-1; D possibly corresponds to TRBD1 (6 bases). In DNA form, the CDR3 reads TGTGCCAGCAGCCCGGACAGACACTTCACTGAAGCTTTCTTT. This codes for CASSPDRHFTEAFF.